This T cell receptor (beta chain) was obtained from a study of graft-versus-host responses after intestinal transplantation. Data came from immunoSEQ multiplex PCR; TCRdb stores just in-frame clones and leaves some out. The table shows 98,000 or so clones, with roughly 83% occurring only once. The CDR3 spans 15 residues. The germline V gene has CDR1 MNHEY and CDR2 SMNVEV (reference sequence). J gave up 2 bases and V 4 bases, and 4 bases lay outside the gene matches. As regards this clone: The target antigen is unknown.

General observations from the study: GvH clone levels peaked in circulation, and this peak was associated with early post-transplant HvG declines.

The sequence was collected from a human patient who received an intestinal transplant, so some T cells may come from the graft donor. The chain couples TRBV27 to TRBJ2-3, with 9 positions matching TRBD2. The sample here was PBMCs, taken 255 days after intestinal transplant. Here the CDR3 reads CASSSLAGATDTQYF. The CDR3, as DNA: TGTGCCAGCAGTTCATTAGCGGGAGCCACAGATACGCAGTATTTT.